This T cell receptor (beta chain) was recovered during a study of CD8 T cells in ankylosing spondylitis. This clonotype showed up many times. The antigen remains unidentified. It was by quantitative 5'-RACE with molecular barcodes that TCR beta libraries were made. TCRdb analysed the 5' RACE reads with MiXCR anew, one entry per CDR3 protein. The sample lists about 130,000 distinct CDR3 sequences; about 6.4% were seen once. This CDR3 comprises 15 residues. The V end was cut by 3 bases, the J end by 0 bases, with 8 bases between. Findings of the study overall: Several highly homologous variants made up a TCR beta motif that seemed to typify ankylosing spondylitis blood. As reported, disease-linked clones showed significant enrichment in matched ankylosing spondylitis synovial fluid.

The TCR sequence derives from a male donor with ankylosing spondylitis or in good health (not recorded which). The sequencing input was blood, either unsorted or a sorted T cell fraction (not recorded which). The chain employs TRBV12-3 or TRBV12-4 and TRBJ2-2; D gene uncertain. CDR3 sequence: CASSLADANTGELFF. As DNA, the CDR3 is TGTGCCAGCAGTTTGGCAGACGCGAACACCGGGGAGCTGTTTTTT.